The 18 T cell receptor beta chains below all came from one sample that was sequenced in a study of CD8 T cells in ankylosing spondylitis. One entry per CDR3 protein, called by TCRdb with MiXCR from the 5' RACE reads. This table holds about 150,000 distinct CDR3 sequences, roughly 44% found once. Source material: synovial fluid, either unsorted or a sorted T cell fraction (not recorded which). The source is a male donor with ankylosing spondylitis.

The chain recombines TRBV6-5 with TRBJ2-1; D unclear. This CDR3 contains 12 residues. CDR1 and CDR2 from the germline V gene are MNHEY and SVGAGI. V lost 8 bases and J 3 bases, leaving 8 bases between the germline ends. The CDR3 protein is CASGRYYNEQFF. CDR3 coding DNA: TGTGCCAGCGGTCGGTACTACAATGAGCAGTTCTTC.

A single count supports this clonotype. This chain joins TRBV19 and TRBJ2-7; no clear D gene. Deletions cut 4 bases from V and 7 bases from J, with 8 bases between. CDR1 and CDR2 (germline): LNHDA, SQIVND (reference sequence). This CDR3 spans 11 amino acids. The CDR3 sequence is CASSTSQEQYF. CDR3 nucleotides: TGTGCCAGTAGTACCAGTCAAGAGCAGTACTTC.

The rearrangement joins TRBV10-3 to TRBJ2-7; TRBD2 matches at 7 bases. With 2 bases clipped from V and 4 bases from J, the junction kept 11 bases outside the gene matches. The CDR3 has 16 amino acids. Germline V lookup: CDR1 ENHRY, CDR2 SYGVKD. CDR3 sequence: CAISERRSGVCYEQYF. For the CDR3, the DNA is TGTGCCATCAGTGAGCGGAGAAGCGGGGTTTGTTACGAGCAGTACTTC.

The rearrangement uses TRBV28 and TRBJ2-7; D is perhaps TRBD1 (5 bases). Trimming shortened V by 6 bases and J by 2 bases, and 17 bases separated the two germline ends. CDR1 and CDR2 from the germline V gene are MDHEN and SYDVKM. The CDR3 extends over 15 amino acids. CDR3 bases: TGTGCCAGCAGCCCGACAGACCCTAGAACCTACGAGCAGTACTTC. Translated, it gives CASSPTDPRTYEQYF.

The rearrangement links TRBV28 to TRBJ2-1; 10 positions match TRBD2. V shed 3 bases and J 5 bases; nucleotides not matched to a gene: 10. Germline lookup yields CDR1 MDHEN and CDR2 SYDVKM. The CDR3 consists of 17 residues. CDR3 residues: CASSFSSGLAAHNEQFF. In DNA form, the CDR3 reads TGTGCCAGCAGTTTCTCAAGCGGACTAGCGGCCCACAATGAGCAGTTCTTC.

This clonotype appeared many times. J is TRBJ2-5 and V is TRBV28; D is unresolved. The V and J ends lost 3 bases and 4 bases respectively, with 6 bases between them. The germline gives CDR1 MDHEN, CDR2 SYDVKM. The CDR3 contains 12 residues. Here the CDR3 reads CASSFDGETQYF. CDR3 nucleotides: TGTGCCAGCAGTTTTGACGGAGAGACCCAGTACTTC. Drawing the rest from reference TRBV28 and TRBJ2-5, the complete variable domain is DVKVTQSSRYLVKRTGEKVFLECVQDMDHENMFWYRQDPGLGLRLIYFSYDVKMKEKGDIPEGYSVSREKKERFSLILESASTNQTSMYLCASSFDGETQYFGPGTRLLVL.

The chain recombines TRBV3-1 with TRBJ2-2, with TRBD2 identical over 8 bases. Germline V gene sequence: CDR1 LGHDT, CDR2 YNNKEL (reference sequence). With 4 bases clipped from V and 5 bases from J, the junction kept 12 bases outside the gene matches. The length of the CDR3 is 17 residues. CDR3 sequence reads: CASSPRLEREITGELFF. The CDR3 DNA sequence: TGTGCCAGCAGCCCCCGGCTCGAGCGGGAGATAACCGGGGAGCTGTTTTTT.

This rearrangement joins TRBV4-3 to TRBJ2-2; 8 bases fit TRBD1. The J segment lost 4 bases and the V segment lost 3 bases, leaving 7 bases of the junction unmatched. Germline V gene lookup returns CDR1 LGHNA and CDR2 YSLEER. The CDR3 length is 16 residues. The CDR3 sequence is CASSQDRAGTTGELFF. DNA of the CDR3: TGCGCCAGCAGCCAGGACAGGGCGGGGACCACCGGGGAGCTGTTTTTT.

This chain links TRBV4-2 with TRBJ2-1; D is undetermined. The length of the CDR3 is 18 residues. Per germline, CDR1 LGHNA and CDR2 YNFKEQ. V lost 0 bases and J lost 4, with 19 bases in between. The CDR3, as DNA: TGTGCCAGCAGCCAAGATAGTTGGCTTCGGAAACTATACAATGAGCAGTTCTTC. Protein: CASSQDSWLRKLYNEQFF.

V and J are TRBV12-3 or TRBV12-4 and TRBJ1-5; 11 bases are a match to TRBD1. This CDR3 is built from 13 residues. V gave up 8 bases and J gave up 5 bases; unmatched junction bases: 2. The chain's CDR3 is CASWTGGYQPQHF. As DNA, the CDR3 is TGTGCCAGCTGGACAGGGGGCTATCAGCCCCAGCATTTT.

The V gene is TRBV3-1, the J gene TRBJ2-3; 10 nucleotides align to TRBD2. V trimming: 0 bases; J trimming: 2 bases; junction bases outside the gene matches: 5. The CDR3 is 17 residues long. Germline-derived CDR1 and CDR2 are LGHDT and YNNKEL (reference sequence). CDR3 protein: CASSQDLTSGTTDTQYF. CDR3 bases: TGTGCCAGCAGCCAAGATCTTACTAGCGGGACCACAGATACGCAGTATTTT.

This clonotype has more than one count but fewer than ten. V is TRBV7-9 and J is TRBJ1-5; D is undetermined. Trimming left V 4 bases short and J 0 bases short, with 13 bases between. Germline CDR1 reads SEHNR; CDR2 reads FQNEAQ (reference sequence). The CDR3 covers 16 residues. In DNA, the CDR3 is TGTGCCAGCAGCTCTACAGCAAACTCTAGCAATCAGCCCCAGCATTTT. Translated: CASSSTANSSNQPQHF. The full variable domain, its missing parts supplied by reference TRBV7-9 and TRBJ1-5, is DTGVSQNPRHKITKRGQNVTFRCDPISEHNRLYWYRQTLGQGPEFLTYFQNEAQLEKSRLLSDRFSAERPKGSFSTLEIQRTEQGDSAMYLCASSSTANSSNQPQHFGDGTRLSIL.

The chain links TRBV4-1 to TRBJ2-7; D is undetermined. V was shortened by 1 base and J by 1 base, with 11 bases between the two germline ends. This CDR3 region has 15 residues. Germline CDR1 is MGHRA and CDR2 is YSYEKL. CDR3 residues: CASSQGPQRSYEQYF. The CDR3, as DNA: TGCGCCAGCAGCCAAGGACCCCAAAGGTCCTACGAGCAGTACTTC.

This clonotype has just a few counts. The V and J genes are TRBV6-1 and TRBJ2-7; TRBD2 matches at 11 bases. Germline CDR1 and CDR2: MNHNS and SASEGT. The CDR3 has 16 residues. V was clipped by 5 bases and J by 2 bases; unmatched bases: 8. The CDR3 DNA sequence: TGTGCCAGCAGTCGCAGAGGGACTAGCGGAACCTACGAGCAGTACTTC. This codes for CASSRRGTSGTYEQYF.

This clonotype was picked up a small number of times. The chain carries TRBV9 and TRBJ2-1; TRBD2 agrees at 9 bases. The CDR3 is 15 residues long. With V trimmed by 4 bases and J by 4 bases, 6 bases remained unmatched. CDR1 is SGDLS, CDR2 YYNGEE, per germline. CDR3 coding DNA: TGTGCCAGCAGCTCCTCTAGCGGGGTATACAATGAGCAGTTCTTC. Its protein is CASSSSSGVYNEQFF.

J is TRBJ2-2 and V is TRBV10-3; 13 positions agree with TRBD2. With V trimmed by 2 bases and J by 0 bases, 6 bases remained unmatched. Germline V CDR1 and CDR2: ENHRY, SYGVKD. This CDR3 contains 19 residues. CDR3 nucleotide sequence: TGTGCCATCAGTGAGATTTGGGGACTAGCGGGAACGAACACCGGGGAGCTGTTTTTT. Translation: CAISEIWGLAGTNTGELFF.

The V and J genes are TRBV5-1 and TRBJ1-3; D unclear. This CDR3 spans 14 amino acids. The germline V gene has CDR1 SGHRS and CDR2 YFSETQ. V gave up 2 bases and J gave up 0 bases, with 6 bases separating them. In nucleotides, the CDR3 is TGCGCCAGCAGCTTTGGCATCTCTGGAAACACCATATATTTT. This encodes CASSFGISGNTIYF.

The DNA for the CDR3 is TGTGCCAGCAGCTTATACAGGGGGCTCGGTCTTCTCTATGGCTACACCTTC. Amino acids: CASSLYRGLGLLYGYTF. This sequence joins TRBV7-2 and TRBJ1-2; 9 bases are a match to TRBD1. Germline-derived CDR1 and CDR2 are SGHTA and FQGNSA. The CDR3 spans 17 residues. After removal of 2 bases from V and 4 bases from J, the junction contained 11 bases not matched to a gene.